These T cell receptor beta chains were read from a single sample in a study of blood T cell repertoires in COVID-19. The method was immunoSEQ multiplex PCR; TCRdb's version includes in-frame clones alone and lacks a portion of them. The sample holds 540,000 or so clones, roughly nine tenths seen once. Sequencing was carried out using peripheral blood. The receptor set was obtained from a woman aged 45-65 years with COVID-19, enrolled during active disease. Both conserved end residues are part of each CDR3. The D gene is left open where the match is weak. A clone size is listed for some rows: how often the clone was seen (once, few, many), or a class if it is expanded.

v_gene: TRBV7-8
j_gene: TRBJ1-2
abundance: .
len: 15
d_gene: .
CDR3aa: CASSLGGRDYYGYTF
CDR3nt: TGTGCCAGCAGCTTAGGAGGCAGAGACTACTATGGCTACACCTTC

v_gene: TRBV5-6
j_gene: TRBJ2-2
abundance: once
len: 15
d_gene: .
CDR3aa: CASSLAGFRAGELFF
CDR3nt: TGTGCCAGCAGCTTGGCGGGGTTTAGGGCCGGGGAGCTGTTTTTT

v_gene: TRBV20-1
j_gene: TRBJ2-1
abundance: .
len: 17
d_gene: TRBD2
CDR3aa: CSASGLAGPSSYNEQFF
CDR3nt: TGCAGTGCTAGTGGGCTAGCGGGGCCCTCCTCCTACAATGAGCAGTTCTTC

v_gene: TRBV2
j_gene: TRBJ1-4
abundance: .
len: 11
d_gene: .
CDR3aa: CASSNGEKLFF
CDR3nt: TGTGCCAGCAGTAACGGGGAAAAACTGTTTTTT

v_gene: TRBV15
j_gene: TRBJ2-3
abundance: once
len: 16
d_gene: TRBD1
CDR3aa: CATSGPGQATTDTQYF
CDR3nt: TGTGCCACCAGCGGCCCGGGACAGGCCACGACAGATACGCAGTATTTT

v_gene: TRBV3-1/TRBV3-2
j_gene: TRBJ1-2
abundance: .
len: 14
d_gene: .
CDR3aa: CASSQTIDTYGYTF
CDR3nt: TGTGCCAGCAGCCAAACGATAGACACCTATGGCTACACCTTC

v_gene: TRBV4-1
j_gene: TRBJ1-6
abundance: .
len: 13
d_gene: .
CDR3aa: CASSQTRGEPLHF
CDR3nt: TGCGCCAGCAGCCAAACCAGGGGTGAACCCCTCCACTTT

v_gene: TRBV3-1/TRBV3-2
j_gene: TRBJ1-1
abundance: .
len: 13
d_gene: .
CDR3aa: CASSQGRDTEAFF
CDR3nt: TGTGCCAGCAGCCAGGGGCGTGACACTGAAGCTTTCTTT

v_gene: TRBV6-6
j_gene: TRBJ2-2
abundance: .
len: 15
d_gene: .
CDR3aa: CASRIKRTHTGELFF
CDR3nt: TGTGCCAGCAGAATCAAGCGAACCCACACCGGGGAGCTGTTTTTT

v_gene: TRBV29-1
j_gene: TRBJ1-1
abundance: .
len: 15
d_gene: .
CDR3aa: CSVEEEKEGGAEAFF
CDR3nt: TGCAGCGTTGAAGAAGAGAAGGAGGGCGGAGCTGAAGCTTTCTTT